One sample yielded the 19 T cell receptor beta chains listed below, sequenced in a study of cytomegalovirus exposure and HLA in healthy donors. With 60 Vbeta and 13 Jbeta primers, the PCR was carried out. Data came from immunoSEQ multiplex PCR; TCRdb stores just in-frame clones and leaves some out. Of about 130,000 clones in the sample, roughly 75% were seen once. The sequenced material came from PBMCs. The receptors derive from a woman between 50 and 59 years old in good health and CMV-seronegative.

The gene calls are TRBV6-1 and TRBJ2-1, with 7 bases fitting TRBD1. Germline values: CDR1 MNHNS, CDR2 SASEGT. The length of the CDR3 is 14 residues. Trimming at V came to 2 bases and at J to 4 bases, leaving 2 bases not matched to a gene. The CDR3 loop is CASSERGPYNEQFF. The CDR3 DNA reads TGTGCCAGCAGTGAAAGGGGGCCGTACAATGAGCAGTTCTTC.

CDR3 protein: CASSARGGSSYNEQFF. In nucleotides, the CDR3 is TGTGCCAGCTCAGCAAGGGGCGGGAGCTCCTACAATGAGCAGTTCTTC. The rearrangement links TRBV18 to TRBJ2-1, with TRBD2 matching 7 bases. Germline loops: CDR1 KGHSH, CDR2 LQKENI. The CDR3 is 16 residues long. Trimming took 5 bases from V and 0 from J; bases not matched to a gene: 7. Based on the CDR3 plus reference TRBV18 and TRBJ2-1, the full variable domain is NAGVMQNPRHLVRRRGQEARLRCSPMKGHSHVYWYRQLPEEGLKFMVYLQKENIIDESGMPKERFSAEFPKEGPSILRIQQVVRGDSAAYFCASSARGGSSYNEQFFGPGTRLTVL.

V is TRBV6-5 and J is TRBJ2-5; 7 nucleotides align to TRBD2. There are 13 residues in the CDR3. CDR1 and CDR2 from the germline V gene are MNHEY and SVGAGI. The junction had 9 bases not matched to a gene; V was cut back by 0 bases and J by 14 bases. The CDR3 loop reads CASSYSNPGLKYF. CDR3 DNA sequence: TGTGCCAGCAGTTACTCTAACCCGGGACTAAAATACTTC.

Only one count was recorded for this clone. The chain has TRBV7-8 and TRBJ2-3; no firm D call. Germline V gene lookup returns CDR1 SGHVS and CDR2 FQNEAQ. The CDR3 extends over 14 amino acids. The ends were cut back, 5 bases at V and 3 bases at J, with 12 bases in the middle. CDR3 DNA: TGTGCCAGCAGCCCACCGGGTGAGACAGATACGCAGTATTTT. Translating it yields CASSPPGETDTQYF.

This clone was observed a few times. CDR3 nucleotides: TGTGCCATCTCAAGGGGGACGGAGAACACTGAAGCTTTCTTT. As protein: CAISRGTENTEAFF. The chain uses TRBV10-3 and TRBJ1-1; possible D gene TRBD1, 6 bases. The length of the CDR3 is 14 residues. V was cut by 8 bases and J by 1 base, with 14 bases left in between. Germline values: CDR1 ENHRY, CDR2 SYGVKD.

In its sample, this clone was seen a few times. The V and J genes are TRBV4-1 and TRBJ2-3; D remains ambiguous. This CDR3 region has 17 residues. The V and J ends lost 0 bases and 7 bases respectively, with 20 bases between them. Germline CDR1 is MGHRA and CDR2 is YSYEKL. In nucleotides, the CDR3 is TGCGCCAGCAGCCAAGATCGAGGAGTTAATTGGGTAAATACGCAGTATTTT. It specifies CASSQDRGVNWVNTQYF.

The chain links TRBV6-6 to TRBJ1-5; a possible D gene is TRBD1 (6 bases). V was pared by 11 bases and J by 8 bases, with 16 bases between. The V gene's germline CDR1 is MNHNY and CDR2 SVGAGI (reference sequence). This CDR3 comprises 12 residues. Written as DNA, the CDR3 is TGTGCCGGGTCGGAAGGGGACAAGCCCCAGCATTTT. Protein product: CAGSEGDKPQHF.

This chain connects TRBV5-1 to TRBJ2-1, with D possibly being TRBD1 (6 bases). Germline CDR1 is SGHRS and CDR2 is YFSETQ. The CDR3 covers 14 residues. The V gene lost 2 bases and the J gene lost 9 bases, with 15 bases spanning the gap. The CDR3 loop reads CASSFGRGSLEQFF. The CDR3 DNA follows: TGCGCCAGCAGCTTCGGCAGGGGTAGCCTTGAGCAGTTCTTC.

This clone was counted only a few times. The gene calls are TRBV5-5 and TRBJ2-7; TRBD2 agrees at 7 bases. In germline, CDR1 is SGHKS, CDR2 YYEKEE (reference sequence). The CDR3 length is 15 residues. V shed 4 bases and J 0 bases; nucleotides not matched to a gene: 7. The CDR3 spells CASSLTSFYSYEQYF. As DNA, the CDR3 is TGTGCCAGCAGCCTGACTAGCTTTTACTCCTACGAGCAGTACTTC.

This rearrangement joins TRBV30 to TRBJ2-2; weak D call: TRBD2 (6 bases). The CDR3 covers 14 residues. V lost 5 bases and J lost 2, with 12 bases in between. Per germline, CDR1 GTSNPN and CDR2 SVGIG (reference sequence). This CDR3 is CAWEEGINTGELFF. The CDR3 nucleotides read TGTGCCTGGGAGGAGGGGATCAACACCGGGGAGCTGTTTTTT.

The chain uses TRBV11-1 and TRBJ2-2; 8 nucleotides align to TRBD1. This CDR3 has 14 residues. Germline V CDR1 and CDR2: SGHAT, FQDESV (reference sequence). J was trimmed by 1 base and V by 7 bases; bases with no gene match: 2. In nucleotides, the CDR3 is TGTGCCAGCACGGGGACAGGGAACACCGGGGAGCTGTTTTTT. Translating it yields CASTGTGNTGELFF.

The chain combines TRBV6-5 with TRBJ1-4, with D unresolved. This CDR3 is 14 amino acids long. V was shortened by 5 bases and J by 5 bases, with 12 bases between the two germline ends. Germline V gene data show CDR1 as MNHEY and CDR2 as SVGAGI. The CDR3 DNA is TGTGCCAGCAGTATTTCGACGGGGAATGAAAAACTGTTTTTT. Amino acid sequence: CASSISTGNEKLFF.

The sample holds one count of this clone. The rearrangement joins TRBV29-1 to TRBJ1-2; 7 positions agree with TRBD1. Germline V gene lookup returns CDR1 SQVTM and CDR2 ANQGSEA. The CDR3 extends over 13 amino acids. V lost 7 bases, J lost 1 base, and 6 bases stayed unmatched. CDR3 region: CSGWTGSNYGYTF. For the CDR3, the DNA is TGCAGCGGATGGACAGGAAGTAACTATGGCTACACCTTC.

The chain joins TRBV2 to TRBJ1-2; the D gene is possibly TRBD1 (5 bases). Per germline, CDR1 SNHLY and CDR2 FYNNEI. V lost 9 bases and J 7 bases, leaving 24 bases between the germline ends. The length of the CDR3 is 15 residues. CDR3 nucleotides: TGTGCCAGGCCCCTCAGGGATCTCGTCGTATTTGGCTACACCTTC. Protein sequence: CARPLRDLVVFGYTF. The entire variable domain, with the rest obtained from reference TRBV2 and TRBJ1-2, is as follows: EPEVTQTPSHQVTQMGQEVILRCVPISNHLYFYWYRQILGQKVEFLVSFYNNEISEKSEIFDDQFSVERPDGSNFTLKIRSTKLEDSAMYFCARPLRDLVVFGYTFGSGTRLTVV.

In this sample, this clone turned up a few times. This chain links TRBV30 with TRBJ1-5, with 7 bases identical to TRBD1. Unmatched junction bases numbered 2, after V lost 1 base and J lost 5 bases. The CDR3 extends over 13 amino acids. Germline values: CDR1 GTSNPN, CDR2 SVGIG (reference sequence). In DNA form, the CDR3 reads TGTGCCTGGAGTGGACAGGGTGATCAGCCCCAGCATTTT. Translation: CAWSGQGDQPQHF. Full variable domain (outside the CDR3, taken from reference TRBV30 and TRBJ1-5): SQTIHQWPATLVQPVGSPLSLECTVEGTSNPNLYWYRQAAGRGLQLLFYSVGIGQISSEVPQNLSASRPQDRQFILSSKKLLLSDSGFYLCAWSGQGDQPQHFGDGTRLSIL.

J is TRBJ2-1 and V is TRBV4-3; the D gene is possibly TRBD2 (7 bases). The CDR3 sequence is 17 residues long. From germline, CDR1 is LGHNA and CDR2 YSLEER. V shed 0 bases and J shed 0 bases, with 12 bases lying between them. CDR3 sequence (DNA): TGCGCCAGCAGCCAAGAGCGGGGGACAATCTCCTACAATGAGCAGTTCTTC. Translating it yields CASSQERGTISYNEQFF.

The chain carries TRBV13 and TRBJ2-1; tentative D call: TRBD1 (6 bases). Germline V lookup: CDR1 PRHDT, CDR2 FYEKMQ (reference sequence). The length of the CDR3 is 19 residues. Trimming shortened V by 3 bases and J by 0 bases, and 21 bases separated the two germline ends. The CDR3 nucleotides are TGTGCCAGCAGCTTCCTGACAGGTTCCCCCCCAAGCTCCTACAATGAGCAGTTCTTC. This codes for CASSFLTGSPPSSYNEQFF.

The J gene is TRBJ1-2, the V gene TRBV7-9, with D tentatively TRBD1 (6 bases). The CDR3 sequence is 15 residues long. The V end was cut by 4 bases, the J end by 2 bases, with 14 bases between. CDR1 and CDR2 (germline): SEHNR, FQNEAQ (reference sequence). CDR3 nucleotide sequence: TGTGCCAGCAGCTCCGAACAGGGTTGGAACTATGGCTACACCTTC. Translating it yields CASSSEQGWNYGYTF.

This chain joins TRBV2 and TRBJ1-1; 8 positions match TRBD1. The CDR3 has 14 residues. Trimming took 8 bases from V and 5 from J; bases not matched to a gene: 10. Germline V gene data show CDR1 as SNHLY and CDR2 as FYNNEI. CDR3 DNA sequence: TGTGCCAGCGGGACAGGCCGAAAAGGGACTGAAGCTTTCTTT. It specifies CASGTGRKGTEAFF.